The entry below describes one T cell receptor (beta chain). The antigen this receptor binds is unknown. No much larger clone exists at a distance of one base, and base qualities are not known. This entry belongs to a study of blood T cell repertoires in COVID-19 (dated by TCRdb to between 2020 and 2021). Regarding the study in general: The collaborator samples originated in the United States, Italy and Spain and spanned the acute and convalescent phases of COVID-19. The prospective study material was composed of cDNA or gDNA derived from T cells, B-cell-depleted T cells, or PBMCs. Deeply sampled blood TCRbeta repertoires from subjects exposed to, actively infected with, or recovered from COVID-19 were included in the dataset. The repertoires were released in a freely available public database meant as a resource for research on the immune response to SARS-CoV-2. The samples were drawn from two sources: the first 160 participants of the ongoing ImmuneRACE study, and 1,200 or so subjects contributed by 6 global collaborators. The sample metadata nearly always contained a de-identified subject ID, COVID-19 status, age in years and sex. Where available, HLA class I and class II types were obtained from metadata supplied by the sample provider rather than from assay-based typing.

General study outcomes and caveats: The amount of clinical and demographic metadata varied by source and participant and was provided uncurated.

The immunoSEQ Assay, a bias-controlled multiplex PCR, was used to amplify TCRbeta CDR3 regions from genomic DNA. Concerning the study's data processing: The number of nucleated cells in each sample was estimated by amplification of reference gene primers within the assay. To quantify the absolute abundance of each unique TCRbeta CDR3 rearrangement, sequence reads were collapsed and filtered. For each sample, productive Simpson clonality was calculated by taking the square root of Simpson's diversity index across productive rearrangements. Here the immuneACCESS table is served through TCRdb, limited to in-frame sequences with V and J called. Missing clones are a known gap in these copies; in checked studies unresolved V genes cover under half, and the rest lacks a known reason. The DNA was the basis for D and trimming; V, J and clone size are from that table. For this sample there are roughly 230,000 clones; 89% appear just once. The top ten clones comprise around 4.6% of the sample.

From a lookup of the germline V gene, CDR1 and CDR2 are ENHRY and SYGVKD. Measured from the cysteine to the phenylalanine, the CDR3 is 21 residues long. Just CDR3 DNA is preserved here, 63 bases in frame from base 1. V is trimmed back by 3 bases and J by 7 bases, and the junction contains 18 bases that no gene match accounts for. Another Seattle source contributed samples from volunteer blood donors who had recovered from COVID-19. Whole blood was collected in K2EDTA tubes by collaborating institutions according to the institutions' own protocols. For TCRbeta analysis, collaborator samples were shipped as frozen whole blood, as isolated PBMCs, or as DNA extracted from either sample type.

Rearrangement joined TRBV10-3 to TRBJ2-2, with 15 junctional bases fitting TRBD2. The receptor was derived from a woman aged 35 to 49 who had recovered from COVID-19. What was sequenced was peripheral blood. The sequenced DNA: TGTGCCATCAGTGACCAAAAGGGACTAGCGGGGGGCCAGTTTCGATTCGGGGAGCTGTTTTTT. It translates as CAISDQKGLAGGQFRFGELFF.